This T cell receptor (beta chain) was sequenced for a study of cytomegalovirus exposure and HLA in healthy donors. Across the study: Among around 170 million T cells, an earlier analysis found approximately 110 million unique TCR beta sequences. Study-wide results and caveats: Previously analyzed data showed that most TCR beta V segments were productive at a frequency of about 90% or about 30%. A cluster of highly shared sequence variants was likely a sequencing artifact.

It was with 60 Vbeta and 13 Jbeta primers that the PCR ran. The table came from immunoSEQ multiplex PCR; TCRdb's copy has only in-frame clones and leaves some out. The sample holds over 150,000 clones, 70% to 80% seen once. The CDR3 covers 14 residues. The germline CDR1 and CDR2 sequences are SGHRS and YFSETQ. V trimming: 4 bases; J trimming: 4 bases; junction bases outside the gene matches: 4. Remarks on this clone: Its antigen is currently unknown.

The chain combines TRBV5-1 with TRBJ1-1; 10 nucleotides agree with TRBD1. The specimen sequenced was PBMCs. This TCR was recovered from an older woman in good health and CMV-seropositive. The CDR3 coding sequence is TGCGCCAGCAGCCGAGACAGGGGGCCCACTGAAGCTTTCTTT. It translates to CASSRDRGPTEAFF.